This T cell receptor beta chain was identified during a study of T cell responses to AZD1222 COVID-19 vaccine. Study summary: Pooled samples include second doses given at about 4 or 12 weeks.

Generated by immunoSEQ multiplex PCR, the TCRdb table keeps only in-frame clones and is missing some. Of over 100,000 clones listed, 70% to 90% were seen once; the top ten hold under 9%. Findings and caveats of the study: Possibly, clonal diversity was underestimated; donors were largely white British and included more females. Among those given AZD1222, only 6 or 7 were seropositive at baseline.

Note on this clone: As yet, its antigen is unknown.

The CDR3 consists of 16 residues. V was clipped by 5 bases and J by 5 bases, with 18 bases between them. Per germline, CDR1 SGHTA and CDR2 FQGNSA. This sequence was found in an adult in good health. The chain recombines TRBV7-2 with TRBJ1-4, with D possibly matching TRBD1 (6 bases). The sample in question was peripheral blood, obtained on day 0 of AZD1222 vaccination. In DNA form, the CDR3 reads TGTGCCAGCAGCCCAGGGGTCGTGGGTGGAAATGAAAAACTGTTTTTT. Protein: CASSPGVVGGNEKLFF.